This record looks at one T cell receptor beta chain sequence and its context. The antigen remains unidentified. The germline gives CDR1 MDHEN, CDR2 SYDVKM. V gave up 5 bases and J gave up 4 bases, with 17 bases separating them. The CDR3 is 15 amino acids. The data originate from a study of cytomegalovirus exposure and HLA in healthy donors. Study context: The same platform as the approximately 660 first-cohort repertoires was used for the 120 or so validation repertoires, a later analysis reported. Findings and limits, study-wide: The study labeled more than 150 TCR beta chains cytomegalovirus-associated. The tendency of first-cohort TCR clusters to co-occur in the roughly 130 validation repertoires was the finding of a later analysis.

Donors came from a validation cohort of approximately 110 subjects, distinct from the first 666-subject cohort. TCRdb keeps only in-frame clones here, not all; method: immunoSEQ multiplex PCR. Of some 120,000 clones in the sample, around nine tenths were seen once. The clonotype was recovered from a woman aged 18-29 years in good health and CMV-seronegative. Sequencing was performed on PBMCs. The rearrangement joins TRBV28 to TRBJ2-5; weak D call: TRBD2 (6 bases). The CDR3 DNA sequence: TGTGCCAGCAGTAGGCAGACGACTAGGGCAGAGACCCAGTACTTC. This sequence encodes CASSRQTTRAETQYF.